The clone carrying this T cell receptor beta chain was seen ten or more times. This entry belongs to a study of blood T cells in healthy people across ages. The authors ran a second PCR of 7 to 11 cycles using a sample-barcoded 5' primer and a J-beta primer mix. MiXCR was run by TCRdb on the 5' RACE reads, yielding one entry per CDR3 protein. The profile shows some 790,000 distinct CDR3 sequences, more than 25% of them singletons. This CDR3 is 16 amino acids long. V lost 5 bases and J lost 6; bases outside the gene matches: 9. Germline CDR1 reads MGHRA; CDR2 reads YSYEKL. This TCR was sampled from an elderly woman in good health. The gene calls are TRBV4-1 and TRBJ2-1, with 11 bases that match TRBD2. The sequencing input was blood. The CDR3, as DNA: TGCGCCAGCAGCGCCCCGACTAGCGGGGCGGTCAATGAGCAGTTCTTC. Its protein is CASSAPTSGAVNEQFF.